Following are 15 T cell receptor beta chains from one sample sequenced in a study of blood T cell repertoires in COVID-19. Measured with immunoSEQ multiplex PCR; TCRdb has only the in-frame clones, and not every one. The table lists roughly 410,000 clones, 80% to 90% of them singletons. The sample comprised peripheral blood. The receptors stem from an older woman with COVID-19, enrolled during active disease.

This chain connects TRBV19 to TRBJ1-1, with 7 bases identical to TRBD1. Germline loops: CDR1 LNHDA, CDR2 SQIVND (reference sequence). The CDR3 totals 15 residues. J gave up 2 bases and V 5 bases, and 8 bases lay outside the gene matches. The CDR3 region is CASSDRGGANTEAFF. CDR3 DNA: TGTGCCAGTAGTGACCGAGGGGGCGCCAACACTGAAGCTTTCTTT. Together with reference TRBV19 and TRBJ1-1, the CDR3 gives the full variable domain: DGGITQSPKYLFRKEGQNVTLSCEQNLNHDAMYWYRQDPGQGLRLIYYSQIVNDFQKGDIAEGYSVSREKKESFPLTVTSAQKNPTAFYLCASSDRGGANTEAFFGQGTRLTVV.

J is TRBJ2-2 and V is TRBV27; 8 positions match TRBD2. The CDR3 is made up of 19 amino acids. Germline-derived CDR1 and CDR2 are MNHEY and SMNVEV (reference sequence). Trimming removed 2 bases from V and 1 base from J; junction bases left unmatched: 12. CDR3 DNA sequence: TGTGCCAGCAGTTTACAGAGTTCCCTTAGCGGGGAGAACACCGGGGAGCTGTTTTTT. Translation: CASSLQSSLSGENTGELFF.

This CDR3 reads CASSVGLAGQRDTQYF. The CDR3 DNA follows: TGTGCCAGCAGCGTAGGTCTAGCGGGGCAACGAGATACGCAGTATTTT. This chain uses TRBV9 with TRBJ2-3, with 9 bases fitting TRBD2. V shed 0 bases, J shed 5 bases, and the junction held 7 bases outside the gene matches. CDR3 size: 16 residues. The germline gives CDR1 SGDLS, CDR2 YYNGEE.

The V call is TRBV7-9, the J call TRBJ1-5; D perhaps matches TRBD1 (6 bases). Germline V gene data show CDR1 as SEHNR and CDR2 as FQNEAQ (reference sequence). V was shortened by 2 bases and J by 3 bases, with 8 bases between the two germline ends. This CDR3 spans 14 amino acids. CDR3 DNA sequence: TGTGCCAGCAGCTTATCAGGGGACAATCAGCCCCAGCATTTT. Its translation: CASSLSGDNQPQHF.

V and J are TRBV19 and TRBJ2-1, with D possibly being TRBD2 (7 bases). V lost 7 bases and J 4 bases, leaving 14 bases between the germline ends. Germline loops: CDR1 LNHDA, CDR2 SQIVND (reference sequence). This CDR3 comprises 14 residues. DNA of the CDR3: TGTGCCAGTATACGGGGGGCGGGGTACAATGAGCAGTTCTTC. It translates to CASIRGAGYNEQFF.

Here the CDR3 reads CASSEASVGNQPQHF. The CDR3 nucleotides read TGTGCCAGCAGTGAAGCGAGCGTCGGCAATCAGCCCCAGCATTTT. The gene calls are TRBV6-1 and TRBJ1-5, with no clear D. Trimming left V 0 bases short and J 2 bases short, with 8 bases between. Per germline, CDR1 MNHNS and CDR2 SASEGT. This CDR3 contains 15 residues.

This chain links TRBV2 with TRBJ1-2, with 9 bases identical to TRBD1. The CDR3 totals 13 residues. V lost 8 bases to trimming and J lost 4 bases; unmatched junction nucleotides: 5. The germline gives CDR1 SNHLY, CDR2 FYNNEI. The CDR3 DNA reads as TGTGCCAGCGGGACAGGGAGCGGCTATGGCTACACCTTC. It encodes CASGTGSGYGYTF.

V and J are TRBV6-5 and TRBJ1-2; 7 nucleotides align to TRBD1. Germline V gives CDR1 MNHEY, CDR2 SVGAGI. J gave up 7 bases and V 6 bases, and 8 bases lay outside the gene matches. There are 13 residues in the CDR3. DNA for the CDR3: TGTGCCAGCAGACCGAAAGGGGGCAGTGGCTACACCTTC. Translation: CASRPKGGSGYTF.

Here the CDR3 reads CASTRRDRGFSGGSYEQYF. CDR3 DNA sequence: TGTGCCAGCACTAGGCGGGACAGGGGCTTCAGCGGGGGATCCTACGAGCAGTACTTC. The chain has TRBV28 and TRBJ2-7; the match to TRBD1 covers 10 bases. Germline values: CDR1 MDHEN, CDR2 SYDVKM. This CDR3 comprises 19 residues. J was trimmed by 1 base and V by 7 bases; bases with no gene match: 19.

The V gene is TRBV14, the J gene TRBJ2-1; D unresolved. Germline-derived CDR1 and CDR2 are SGHDN and FVKESK. CDR3 length: 12 residues. Trimming stripped 1 base from V and 12 bases from J, with 10 bases between. The CDR3 region is CASSQALTPQFF. CDR3 coding DNA: TGTGCCAGCAGCCAAGCCTTGACTCCGCAGTTCTTC. Using reference TRBV14 and TRBJ2-1 for the parts outside the CDR3, the full variable domain is EAGVTQFPSHSVIEKGQTVTLRCDPISGHDNLYWYRRVMGKEIKFLLHFVKESKQDESGMPNNRFLAERTGGTYSTLKVQPAELEDSGVYFCASSQALTPQFFGPGTRLTVL.

The rearrangement links TRBV11-2 to TRBJ2-7; 8 nucleotides line up with TRBD1. From germline, CDR1 is SGHAT and CDR2 FQNNGV. Losses at the gene ends were 5 bases for V and 0 bases for J; bases not matched to a gene: 6. This CDR3 spans 15 amino acids. CDR3 coding DNA: TGTGCCAGCAGCCCCAGGGGGCGGGCCTCCTACGAGCAGTACTTC. Protein sequence: CASSPRGRASYEQYF.

The chain recombines TRBV9 with TRBJ2-5; TRBD2 agrees at 12 bases. The CDR3 length is 14 residues. The germline gives CDR1 SGDLS, CDR2 YYNGEE. V dropped 2 bases and J dropped 6; count of bases not matched to a gene: 2. The CDR3 is CASSVTSGGQTQYF. The CDR3 nucleotides read TGTGCCAGCAGCGTGACTAGCGGGGGACAGACCCAGTACTTC.

The chain recombines TRBV7-7 with TRBJ2-5, with 11 bases fitting TRBD2. The germline CDR1 and CDR2 sequences are SSHAT and FNYEAQ (reference sequence). With 3 bases clipped from V and 3 bases from J, the junction kept 6 bases outside the gene matches. The CDR3 runs to 16 residues. This chain's CDR3 is CASSLSLAGGKETQYF. CDR3 in DNA: TGTGCCAGCAGCTTGAGTCTAGCGGGGGGTAAAGAGACCCAGTACTTC.

The rearrangement links TRBV4-1 to TRBJ1-6; possibly TRBD1 for D (5 bases). Germline CDR1 is MGHRA and CDR2 is YSYEKL. The CDR3 contains 18 residues. Trimming left V 4 bases short and J 0 bases short, with 16 bases between. CDR3 in DNA: TGCGCCAGCAGCCTGAGACTCCCCGGGGGCTCCTATAATTCACCCCTCCACTTT. Translation: CASSLRLPGGSYNSPLHF.

The chain recombines TRBV19 with TRBJ1-5, with 8 bases fitting TRBD1. CDR3 length: 13 residues. Germline V gene sequence: CDR1 LNHDA, CDR2 SQIVND (reference sequence). Trimming removed 10 bases from V and 1 base from J; junction bases left unmatched: 3. The CDR3 region is CATRDRSNQPQHF. Written as DNA, the CDR3 is TGTGCCACCAGGGACAGGAGCAATCAGCCCCAGCATTTT. The full variable domain, rest sourced from reference TRBV19 and TRBJ1-5, is DGGITQSPKYLFRKEGQNVTLSCEQNLNHDAMYWYRQDPGQGLRLIYYSQIVNDFQKGDIAEGYSVSREKKESFPLTVTSAQKNPTAFYLCATRDRSNQPQHFGDGTRLSIL.